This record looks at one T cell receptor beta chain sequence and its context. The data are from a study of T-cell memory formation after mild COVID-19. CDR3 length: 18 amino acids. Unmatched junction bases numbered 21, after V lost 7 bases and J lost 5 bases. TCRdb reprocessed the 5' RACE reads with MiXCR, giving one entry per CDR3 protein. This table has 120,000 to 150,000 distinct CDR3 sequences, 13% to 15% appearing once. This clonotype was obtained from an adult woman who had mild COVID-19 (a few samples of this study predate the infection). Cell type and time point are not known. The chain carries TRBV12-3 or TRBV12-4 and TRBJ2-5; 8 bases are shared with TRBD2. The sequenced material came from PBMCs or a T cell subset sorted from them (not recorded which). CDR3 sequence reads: CASTPGGGQGILGETQYF. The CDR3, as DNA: TGTGCCAGCACCCCCGGGGGGGGGCAGGGTATTCTTGGTGAGACCCAGTACTTC.